The present TCR beta chain was sequenced within a study of regulatory T cells in long-lasting Graves disease. Study-wide results and limits: New patients shared fewer public clonotypes (around 880) than persistent patients did (approximately 2,700).

Time point: newly diagnosed GD, antithyroid drugs for less than 3 months. PBMC RNA served as the TCR library source. Trimming stripped 3 bases from V and 1 base from J, with 11 bases between. Germline-derived CDR1 and CDR2 are SEHNR and FQNEAQ (reference sequence). The CDR3 loop spans 15 amino acids. Arm-PCR of CDR3 regions and iRepertoire HTBI primers were used to build TCR beta libraries. TCRdb re-called the multiplex PCR reads with MiXCR, one entry per CDR3 protein. The sample shows a few hundred thousand distinct CDR3 sequences, approximately 12% of them seen only once. As regards this clonotype: The antigen remains undetermined.

The data were also submitted as part of a second study, on T cells in Graves' hyperthyroidism and ophthalmopathy. That paper adds: Clonotypes that were expanded in thyroid above 0.001 mostly appeared in blood too.

This material consisted of peripheral blood mononuclear cells (PBMCs), taken at new diagnosis, from a patient treated with antithyroid drugs. The rearrangement uses TRBV7-9 and TRBJ2-3; a possible D gene is TRBD2 (5 bases). This TCR was sampled from a woman aged 18-29 years with Graves disease. This CDR3 is CASSFPSSGTDTQYF. CDR3 in DNA: TGTGCCAGCAGCTTTCCTAGCTCTGGCACAGATACGCAGTATTTT.